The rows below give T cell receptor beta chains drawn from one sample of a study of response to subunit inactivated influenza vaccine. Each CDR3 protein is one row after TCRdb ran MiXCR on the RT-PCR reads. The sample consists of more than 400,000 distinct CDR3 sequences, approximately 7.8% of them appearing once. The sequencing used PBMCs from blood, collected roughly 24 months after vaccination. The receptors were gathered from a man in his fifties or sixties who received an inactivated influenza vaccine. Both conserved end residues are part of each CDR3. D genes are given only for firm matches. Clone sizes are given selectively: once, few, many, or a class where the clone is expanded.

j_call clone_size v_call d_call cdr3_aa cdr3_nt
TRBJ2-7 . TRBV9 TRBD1 CASSVGQGDYEQYF TGTGCCAGCAGCGTGGGACAGGGGGACTACGAGCAGTACTTC
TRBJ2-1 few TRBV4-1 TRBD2 CASSQFQAGTKNEQFF TGCGCCAGCAGCCAATTTCAAGCGGGGACTAAAAATGAGCAGTTCTTC
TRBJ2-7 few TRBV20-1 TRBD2 CSARARLAGAGYEQYF TGCAGTGCTAGAGCCAGGCTAGCGGGAGCAGGCTACGAGCAGTACTTC
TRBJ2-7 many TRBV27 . CASSPTANHEQYF TGTGCCAGCAGTCCGACAGCTAACCACGAGCAGTACTTC
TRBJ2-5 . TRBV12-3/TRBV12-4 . CASSLSAGTPTF TGTGCCAGCAGCCTCTCGGCCGGGACGCCCACCTTC
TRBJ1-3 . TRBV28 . CASTYAGTPGNTIYF TGTGCCAGCACCTACGCCGGGACCCCTGGAAACACCATATATTTT
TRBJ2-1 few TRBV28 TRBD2 CASLTPRAGGLNEQFF TGTGCCAGCCTAACGCCCAGAGCGGGGGGGCTCAATGAGCAGTTCTTC
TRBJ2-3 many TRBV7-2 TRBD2 CASSQREGSDTQYF TGTGCCAGCAGCCAGCGGGAAGGGTCAGATACGCAGTATTTT
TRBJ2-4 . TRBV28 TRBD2 CASSPGGGGYIQYF TGTGCCAGCAGCCCCGGGGGGGGCGGGTACATTCAGTACTTC
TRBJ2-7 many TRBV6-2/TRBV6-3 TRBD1 CASSRRQGNSYEQYF TGTGCCAGCAGCCGACGACAGGGTAACTCCTACGAGCAGTACTTC
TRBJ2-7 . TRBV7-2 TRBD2 CASSYGLSGAYSYEQYF TGTGCCAGCAGCTATGGGCTTAGCGGGGCGTACTCCTACGAGCAGTACTTC
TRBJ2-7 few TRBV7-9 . CASSLMPSEQYF TGTGCCAGCAGCCTTATGCCGAGCGAGCAGTACTTC
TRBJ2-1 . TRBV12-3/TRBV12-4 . CASRGRRSSYNEQFF TGTGCCAGCAGGGGACGCCGCAGCTCCTACAATGAGCAGTTCTTC
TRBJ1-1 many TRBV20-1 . CSARPGHMNTEAFF TGCAGTGCTAGACCGGGTCATATGAACACTGAAGCTTTCTTT
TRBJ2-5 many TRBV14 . CASSQYQETQYF TGTGCCAGCAGTCAGTACCAAGAGACCCAGTACTTC
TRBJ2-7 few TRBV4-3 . CASSQERGNEQYF TGCGCCAGCAGCCAAGAACGGGGGAACGAGCAGTACTTC
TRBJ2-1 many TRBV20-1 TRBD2 CSASRLAGYNEQFF TGCAGTGCTAGCCGACTAGCGGGGTACAATGAGCAGTTCTTC
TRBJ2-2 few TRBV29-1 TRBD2 CSVEDLAGDRTGELFF TGCAGCGTTGAAGATTTAGCGGGAGACCGTACCGGGGAGCTGTTTTTT
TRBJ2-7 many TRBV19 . CASREGAQDEQYF TGTGCCAGTAGGGAGGGGGCGCAGGACGAGCAGTACTTC
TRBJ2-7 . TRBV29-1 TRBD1 CSVVTGVYEQYF TGCAGCGTTGTTACAGGGGTTTACGAGCAGTACTTC
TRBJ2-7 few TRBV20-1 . CSADDRLSYEQYF TGCAGTGCTGATGACAGGCTCTCCTACGAGCAGTACTTC
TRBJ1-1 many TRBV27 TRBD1 CASRPDRDRRAFF TGTGCCAGCAGGCCTGACCGGGACAGGAGGGCTTTCTTT
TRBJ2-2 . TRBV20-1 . CSASRGRTLNTGELFF TGCAGTGCTAGTCGGGGCCGCACACTGAACACCGGGGAGCTGTTTTTT
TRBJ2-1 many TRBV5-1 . CASSLGVGRGTRDPYNEQFF TGCGCCAGCAGCTTGGGGGTAGGGCGAGGTACCCGGGATCCATACAATGAGCAGTTCTTC
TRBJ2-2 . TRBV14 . CASSRLGANTWELFF TGTGCCAGCAGCAGGCTAGGGGCGAACACCTGGGAGCTGTTTTTT
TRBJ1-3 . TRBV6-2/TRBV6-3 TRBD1 CASSYPRTGFSSGNTIYF TGTGCCAGCAGTTACCCGAGGACAGGCTTCAGCTCTGGAAACACCATATATTTT
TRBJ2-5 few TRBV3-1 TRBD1 CASSSTGTGFWETQYF TGTGCCAGCAGCTCCACCGGGACAGGTTTTTGGGAGACCCAGTACTTC
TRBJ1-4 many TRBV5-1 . CASRQAYRGTNEKLFF TGCGCCAGCAGACAGGCCTATCGGGGAACTAATGAAAAACTGTTTTTT
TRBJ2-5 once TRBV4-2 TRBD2 CASTPLGLAEQETQYF TGTGCCAGCACCCCCCTGGGACTAGCGGAACAAGAGACCCAGTACTTC
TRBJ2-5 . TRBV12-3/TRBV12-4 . CASSLSFGETQYF TGTGCCAGCAGTTTAAGTTTTGGAGAGACCCAGTACTTC
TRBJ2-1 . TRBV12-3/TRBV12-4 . CASSLGLGGQFF TGTGCCAGCAGTCTTGGATTAGGTGGGCAGTTCTTC
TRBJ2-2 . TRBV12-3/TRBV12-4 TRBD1 CASSRTSGTGSTGELFF TGTGCCAGCAGCCGAACCTCCGGGACAGGGTCTACCGGGGAGCTGTTTTTT
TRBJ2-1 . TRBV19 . CASSTRSVGYSYNEQFF TGTGCCAGTAGTACTCGCAGCGTGGGATACTCCTACAATGAGCAGTTCTTC
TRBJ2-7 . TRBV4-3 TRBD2 CASSQLAGGPDEQYF TGCGCCAGCAGCCAATTAGCGGGAGGGCCGGACGAGCAGTACTTC
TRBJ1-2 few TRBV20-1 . CSARDRDFYGYTF TGCAGTGCTAGAGACCGGGACTTTTATGGCTACACCTTC
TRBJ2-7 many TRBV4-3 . CASSHSSGADYEQYF TGCGCCAGCAGCCACTCCTCCGGGGCCGATTACGAGCAGTACTTC
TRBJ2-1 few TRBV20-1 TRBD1 CSARGTGARNEQFF TGCAGTGCTAGAGGGACAGGGGCGCGGAATGAGCAGTTCTTC
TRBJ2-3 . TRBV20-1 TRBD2 CSARVFASGSLDTQYF TGCAGTGCTAGAGTCTTTGCTAGCGGGAGTCTGGATACGCAGTATTTT
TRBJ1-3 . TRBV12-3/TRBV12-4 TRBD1 CASSLALEDRGGNTIYF TGTGCCAGCAGTTTAGCGCTGGAGGACAGGGGAGGAAACACCATATATTTT
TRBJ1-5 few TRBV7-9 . CASSLGPFRGNQPQHF TGTGCCAGCAGCCTCGGGCCCTTTAGGGGCAATCAGCCCCAGCATTTT
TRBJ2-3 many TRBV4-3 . CASSRETPGGAVADTQYF TGCGCCAGCAGCCGAGAAACGCCCGGGGGCGCTGTCGCAGATACGCAGTATTTT
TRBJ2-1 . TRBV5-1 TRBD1 CASRAGQGGNEQFF TGCGCCAGCAGGGCGGGACAGGGGGGCAATGAGCAGTTCTTC
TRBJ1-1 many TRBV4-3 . CASSQDNGFPEAFF TGCGCCAGCAGCCAAGATAACGGGTTCCCCGAAGCTTTCTTT
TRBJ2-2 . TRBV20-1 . CSARSPSNTGELFF TGCAGTGCTAGGTCCCCGTCGAACACCGGGGAGCTGTTTTTT
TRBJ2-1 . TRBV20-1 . CSARGLAPSSYNEQFF TGCAGTGCTAGGGGTCTGGCTCCAAGCTCCTACAATGAGCAGTTCTTC
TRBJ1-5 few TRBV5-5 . CASSLAWRDQPQHF TGTGCCAGCAGCTTGGCGTGGCGGGATCAGCCCCAGCATTTT
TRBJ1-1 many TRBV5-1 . CASSLEARANTEAFF TGCGCCAGCAGCTTGGAGGCCAGGGCGAACACTGAAGCTTTCTTT
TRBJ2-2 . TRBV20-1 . CSAPYYGELFF TGCAGTGCCCCGTACTACGGGGAGCTGTTTTTT
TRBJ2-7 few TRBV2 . CASSEAPWEQYF TGTGCCAGCAGTGAGGCCCCCTGGGAGCAGTACTTC
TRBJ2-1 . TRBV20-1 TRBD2 CSADGGLAGSYNEQFF TGCAGTGCCGATGGAGGACTAGCGGGCTCCTACAATGAGCAGTTCTTC
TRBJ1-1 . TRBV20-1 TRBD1 CSARETGLNTEAFF TGCAGTGCTAGAGAGACAGGGTTGAACACTGAAGCTTTCTTT
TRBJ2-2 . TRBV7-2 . CASSSYQGTGELFF TGTGCCAGCAGCTCCTACCAGGGGACCGGGGAGCTGTTTTTT
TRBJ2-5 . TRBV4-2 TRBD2 CASSQGSASGKETQYF TGTGCCAGCAGCCAAGGATCCGCAAGCGGGAAAGAGACCCAGTACTTC
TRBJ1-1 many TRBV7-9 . CASSSGRTEAFF TGTGCCAGCTCCTCCGGGCGCACTGAAGCTTTCTTT